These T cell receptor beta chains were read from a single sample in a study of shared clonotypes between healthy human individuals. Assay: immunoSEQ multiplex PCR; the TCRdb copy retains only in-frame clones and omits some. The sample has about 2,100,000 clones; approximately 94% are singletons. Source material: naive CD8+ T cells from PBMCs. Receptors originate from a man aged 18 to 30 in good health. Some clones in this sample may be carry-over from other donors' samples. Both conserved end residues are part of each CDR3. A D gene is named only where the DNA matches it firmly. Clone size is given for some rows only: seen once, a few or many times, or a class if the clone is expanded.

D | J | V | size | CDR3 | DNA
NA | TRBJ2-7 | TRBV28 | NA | CASSSLGSSYEQYF | TGTGCCAGCAGTTCCCTAGGGAGCTCCTACGAGCAGTACTTC
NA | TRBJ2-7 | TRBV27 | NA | CASSLSSYRGSEQYF | TGTGCCAGCAGTTTGTCCTCATATAGGGGGTCCGAGCAGTACTTC
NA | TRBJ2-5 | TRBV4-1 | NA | CASSQDRRGETQYF | TGCGCCAGCAGCCAAGACCGCAGGGGAGAGACCCAGTACTTC
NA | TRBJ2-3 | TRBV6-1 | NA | CASRDGQLDTQYF | TGTGCCAGCAGGGACGGACAGTTGGATACGCAGTATTTT
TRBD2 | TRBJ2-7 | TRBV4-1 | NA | CASSQTSGSPYEQYF | TGCGCCAGCAGCCAAACTAGCGGGAGCCCCTACGAGCAGTACTTC
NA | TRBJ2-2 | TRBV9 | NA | CASSVDSGELFF | TGTGCCAGCAGCGTAGACTCCGGGGAGCTGTTTTTT
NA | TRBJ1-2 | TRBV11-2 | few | CASSLAGLTNYGYTF | TGTGCCAGCAGCCTAGCAGGCTTGACTAACTATGGCTACACCTTC
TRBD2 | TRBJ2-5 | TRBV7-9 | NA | CASSEGLAGGLQERTQYF | TGTGCCAGCAGCGAAGGACTAGCGGGAGGCCTCCAAGAGAGGACCCAGTACTTC
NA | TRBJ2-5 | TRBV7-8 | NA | CATFPDQYF | TGTGCCACCTTCCCAGACCAGTACTTC
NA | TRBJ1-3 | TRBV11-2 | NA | CASSPRPTGNTIYF | TGTGCCAGCAGCCCACGCCCGACCGGAAACACCATATATTTT
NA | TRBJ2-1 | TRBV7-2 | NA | CASSLATSGSYNEQFF | TGTGCCAGCAGCTTAGCGACAAGCGGGTCCTACAATGAGCAGTTCTTC
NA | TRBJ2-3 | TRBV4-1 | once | CASSHRGSRRDSTDTQYF | TGCGCCAGCAGCCACCGGGGTTCACGTCGGGACAGCACAGATACGCAGTATTTT
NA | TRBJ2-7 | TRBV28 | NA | CASSRAQSYEQYF | TGTGCCAGCAGTCGGGCCCAGTCCTACGAGCAGTACTTC
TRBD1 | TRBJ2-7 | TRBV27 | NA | CASSPLGRGRSDEQYF | TGTGCCAGCAGCCCCTTGGGCAGGGGGCGTTCCGACGAGCAGTACTTC
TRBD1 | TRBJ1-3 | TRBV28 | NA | CASSLGTGPGNTIYF | TGTGCCAGCAGTTTAGGGACAGGGCCCGGAAACACCATATATTTT
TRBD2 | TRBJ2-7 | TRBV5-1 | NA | CASSHKREVGSYEQYF | TGCGCCAGCAGCCACAAGCGGGAAGTAGGCTCCTACGAGCAGTACTTC
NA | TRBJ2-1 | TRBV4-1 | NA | CASSQERNPYNEQFF | TGCGCCAGCAGCCAAGAAAGGAACCCTTACAATGAGCAGTTCTTC
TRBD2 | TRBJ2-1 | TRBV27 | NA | CASSLGGRPYNEQFF | TGTGCCAGCAGTTTGGGCGGGAGACCCTACAATGAGCAGTTCTTC
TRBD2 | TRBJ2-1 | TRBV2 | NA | CASKRGGTSGYNEQFF | TGTGCCAGCAAGAGGGGGGGGACTAGCGGTTACAATGAGCAGTTCTTC
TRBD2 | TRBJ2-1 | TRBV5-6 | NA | CASSLGLAGVNEQFF | TGTGCCAGCAGCTTGGGCCTAGCGGGAGTAAATGAGCAGTTCTTC
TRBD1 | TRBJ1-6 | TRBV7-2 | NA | CASSSDRVGSPLHF | TGTGCCAGCAGCTCGGACAGGGTTGGCTCACCCCTCCACTTT
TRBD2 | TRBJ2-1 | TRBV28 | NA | CASSNKWTSGNYNEQFF | TGTGCCAGCAGTAACAAGTGGACTAGCGGCAATTACAATGAGCAGTTCTTC
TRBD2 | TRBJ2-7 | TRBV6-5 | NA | CASSPTSGSSYEQYF | TGTGCCAGCAGTCCAACTAGCGGGAGTTCCTACGAGCAGTACTTC
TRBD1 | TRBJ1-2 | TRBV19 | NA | CASQGGYGYTF | TGTGCCAGTCAGGGGGGTTATGGCTACACCTTC
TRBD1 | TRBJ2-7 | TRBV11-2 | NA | CASSSDRGVGEQYF | TGTGCCAGCAGCTCCGACAGGGGTGTGGGAGAGCAGTACTTC
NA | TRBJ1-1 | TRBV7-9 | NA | CASSISLGSMNTEAFF | TGTGCCAGCAGCATTAGTTTGGGTTCCATGAACACTGAAGCTTTCTTT
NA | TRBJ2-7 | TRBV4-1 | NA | CASSQFGGGQGSSYEQYF | TGCGCCAGCAGCCAATTCGGAGGGGGCCAGGGAAGCTCCTACGAGCAGTACTTC